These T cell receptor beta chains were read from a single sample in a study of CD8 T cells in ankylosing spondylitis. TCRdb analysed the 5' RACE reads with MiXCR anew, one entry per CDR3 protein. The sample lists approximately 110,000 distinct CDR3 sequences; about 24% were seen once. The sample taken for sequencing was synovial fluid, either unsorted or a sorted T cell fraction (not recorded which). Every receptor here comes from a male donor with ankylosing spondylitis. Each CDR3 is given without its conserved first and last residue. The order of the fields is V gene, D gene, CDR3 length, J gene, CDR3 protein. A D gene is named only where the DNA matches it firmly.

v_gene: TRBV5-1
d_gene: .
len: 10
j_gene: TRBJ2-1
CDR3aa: ASSFNAGEQF

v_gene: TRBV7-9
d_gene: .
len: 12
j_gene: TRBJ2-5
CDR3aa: ASSSTRDQETQY

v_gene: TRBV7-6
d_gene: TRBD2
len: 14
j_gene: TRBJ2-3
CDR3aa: ASSPRLAALADTQY

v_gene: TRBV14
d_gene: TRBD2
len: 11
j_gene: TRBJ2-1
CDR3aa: ASSQTRGGEQF

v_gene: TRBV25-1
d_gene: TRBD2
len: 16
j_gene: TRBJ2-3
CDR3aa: ASSEPPTSGRVRDTQY

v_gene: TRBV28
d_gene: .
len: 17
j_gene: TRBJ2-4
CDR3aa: ASCPGVARRVIGENIQY

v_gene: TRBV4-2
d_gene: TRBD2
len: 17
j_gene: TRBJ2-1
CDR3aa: ASSPDSSSGKGSYNEQF

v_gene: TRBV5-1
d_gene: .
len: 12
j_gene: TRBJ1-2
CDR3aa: ASKGNREEGGYT

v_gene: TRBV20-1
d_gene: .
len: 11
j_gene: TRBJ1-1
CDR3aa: SARIPGSTEAF

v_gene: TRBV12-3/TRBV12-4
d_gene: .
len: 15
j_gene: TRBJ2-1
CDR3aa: ASSFRLSSGTYNEQF

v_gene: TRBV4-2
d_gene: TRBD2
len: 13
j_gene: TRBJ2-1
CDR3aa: ASSPPERETVEQF

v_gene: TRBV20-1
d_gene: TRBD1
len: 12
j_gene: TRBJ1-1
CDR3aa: SARATSGGTEAF

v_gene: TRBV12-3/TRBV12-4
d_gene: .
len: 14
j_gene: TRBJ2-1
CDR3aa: ASSPRGRGSAGEQF

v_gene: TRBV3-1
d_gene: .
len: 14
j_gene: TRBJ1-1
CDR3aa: ASSQVGTGGDTEAF

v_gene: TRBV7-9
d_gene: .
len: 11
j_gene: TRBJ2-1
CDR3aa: ASSSPGAGSPI

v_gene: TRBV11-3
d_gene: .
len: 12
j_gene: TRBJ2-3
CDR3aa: ASSPTGGTDTQY

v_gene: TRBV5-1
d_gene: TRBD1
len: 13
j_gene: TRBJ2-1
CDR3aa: ASSDGTGRVNEQF

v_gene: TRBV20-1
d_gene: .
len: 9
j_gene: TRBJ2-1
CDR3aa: SASAKGEQF

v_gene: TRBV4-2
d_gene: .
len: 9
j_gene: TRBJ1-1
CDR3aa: ASSHNTEAF

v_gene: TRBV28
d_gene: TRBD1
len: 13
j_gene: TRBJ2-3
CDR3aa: ASSPGQGGTDTQY

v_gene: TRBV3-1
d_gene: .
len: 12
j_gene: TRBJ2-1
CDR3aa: ASSQDRGYNEQF

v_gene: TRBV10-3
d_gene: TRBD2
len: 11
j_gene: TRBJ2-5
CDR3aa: ATSVAGGETQY

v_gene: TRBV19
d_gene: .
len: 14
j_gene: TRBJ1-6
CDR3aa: ASGEEASSYNSPLH

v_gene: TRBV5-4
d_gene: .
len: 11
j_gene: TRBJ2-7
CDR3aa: ASSLRTSYEQY

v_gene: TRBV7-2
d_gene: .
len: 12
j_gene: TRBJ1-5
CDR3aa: ASSRPGPNQPQH

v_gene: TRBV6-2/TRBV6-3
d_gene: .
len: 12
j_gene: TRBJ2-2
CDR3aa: ASSWSGSSGELF

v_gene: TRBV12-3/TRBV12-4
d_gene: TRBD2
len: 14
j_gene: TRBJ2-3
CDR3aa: ASSTPLAGVGDTQY

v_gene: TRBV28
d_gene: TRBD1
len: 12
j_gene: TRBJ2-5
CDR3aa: ASSFLTGKETQY

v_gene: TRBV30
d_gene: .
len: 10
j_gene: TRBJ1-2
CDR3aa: AWSVGGDGYT

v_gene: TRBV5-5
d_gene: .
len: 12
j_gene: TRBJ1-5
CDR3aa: ASTIAQGNQPQH

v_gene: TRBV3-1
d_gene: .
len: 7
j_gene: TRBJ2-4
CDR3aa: ASKNIQY

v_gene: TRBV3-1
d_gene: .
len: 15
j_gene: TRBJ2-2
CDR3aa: ASSQDWSVGNTGELF

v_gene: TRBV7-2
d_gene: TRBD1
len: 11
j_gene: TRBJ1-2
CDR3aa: ASSLGQGRGYT

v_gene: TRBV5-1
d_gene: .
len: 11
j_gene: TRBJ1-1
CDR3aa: ASSSQGNTEAF

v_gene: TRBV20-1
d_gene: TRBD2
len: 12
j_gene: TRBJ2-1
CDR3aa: SAADGLAYNEQF

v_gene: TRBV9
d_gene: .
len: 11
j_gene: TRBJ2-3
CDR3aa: ASSVVGTDTQY

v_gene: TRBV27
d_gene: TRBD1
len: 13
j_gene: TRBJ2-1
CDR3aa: ASSIRQGSRHEQF

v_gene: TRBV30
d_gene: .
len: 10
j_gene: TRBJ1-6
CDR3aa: ALRGGNSPLH

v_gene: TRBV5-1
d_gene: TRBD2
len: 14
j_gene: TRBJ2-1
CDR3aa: ASSLDLAGGFGEQF

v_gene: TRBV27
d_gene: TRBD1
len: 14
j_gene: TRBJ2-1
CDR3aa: ASSLLRQGIYNEQF

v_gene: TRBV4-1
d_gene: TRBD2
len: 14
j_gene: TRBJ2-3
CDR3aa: ASSFRDYQLADTQY

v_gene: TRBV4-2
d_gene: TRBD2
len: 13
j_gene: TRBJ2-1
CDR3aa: ASSQGSGRAREQF

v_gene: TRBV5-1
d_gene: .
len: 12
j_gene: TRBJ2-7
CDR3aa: ASSLGTESYEQY

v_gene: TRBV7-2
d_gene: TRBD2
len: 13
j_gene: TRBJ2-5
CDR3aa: ASSELSGREGTQY